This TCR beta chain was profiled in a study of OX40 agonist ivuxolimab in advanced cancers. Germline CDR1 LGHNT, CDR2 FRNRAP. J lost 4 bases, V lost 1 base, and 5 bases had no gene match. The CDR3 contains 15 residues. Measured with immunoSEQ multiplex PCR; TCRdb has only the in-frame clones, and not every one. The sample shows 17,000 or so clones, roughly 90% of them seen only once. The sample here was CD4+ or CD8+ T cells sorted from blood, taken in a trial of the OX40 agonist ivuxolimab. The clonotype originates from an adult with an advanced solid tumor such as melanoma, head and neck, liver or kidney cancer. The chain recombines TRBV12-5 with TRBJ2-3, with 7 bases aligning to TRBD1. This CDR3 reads CASGLGGTVADTQYF. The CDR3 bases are TGTGCTAGTGGTTTGGGGGGGACAGTAGCAGATACGCAGTATTTT.